One and the same sample provided the 15 T cell receptor beta chains below, sequenced in a study of blood T cell repertoires in COVID-19. The table came from immunoSEQ multiplex PCR; TCRdb's copy has only in-frame clones and leaves some out. Of over 150,000 clones listed, about 85% are singletons. Sample: peripheral blood. The receptors stem from a man aged 60-69 years with COVID-19, enrolled during active disease.

This chain joins TRBV29-1 and TRBJ1-2, with D perhaps TRBD1 (6 bases). Germline V gives CDR1 SQVTM, CDR2 ANQGSEA. The CDR3 length is 14 residues. Trimming removed 4 bases from V and 3 bases from J, with 15 bases in between. Written as DNA, the CDR3 is TGCAGCGTTGTAGGATCACAGGGACACTATGGCTACACCTTC. Amino acids: CSVVGSQGHYGYTF.

The chain couples TRBV5-1 to TRBJ1-3; possibly TRBD1 for D (5 bases). V gave up 4 bases and J gave up 0 bases, with 17 bases separating them. Germline V gene lookup returns CDR1 SGHRS and CDR2 YFSETQ. CDR3 length: 17 amino acids. The CDR3 spells CASSRWNTGTSGNTIYF. The CDR3 nucleotides read TGCGCCAGCAGCAGGTGGAATACAGGCACCTCTGGAAACACCATATATTTT.

The chain combines TRBV9 with TRBJ1-2, with 7 bases fitting TRBD1. The CDR3 has 14 amino acids. In germline, CDR1 is SGDLS, CDR2 YYNGEE. With V trimmed by 4 bases and J by 7 bases, 10 bases remained unmatched. CDR3 DNA: TGTGCCAGCAGCCAAGGGGAGGCAGGGGGTGGCTACACCTTC. Translating gives CASSQGEAGGGYTF.

The CDR3 DNA reads as TGTGCCATCAGTGACGACTATGGCTACACCTTC. This gives the protein CAISDDYGYTF. The chain links TRBV10-3 to TRBJ1-2; D remains unclear. With 3 bases removed from V and 3 bases from J, the gap between germline ends came to 2 bases. The V gene's germline CDR1 is ENHRY and CDR2 SYGVKD. The CDR3 consists of 11 residues.

The chain joins TRBV18 to TRBJ2-1, with 8 bases aligning to TRBD1. The ends lost 2 bases at V and 6 bases at J; junction bases unmatched: 12. Germline assignment: CDR1 KGHSH and CDR2 LQKENI. CDR3 size: 17 residues. In DNA form, the CDR3 reads TGTGCCAGCTCACCAATGGTCCGCGGACAGGGAAGCAATGAGCAGTTCTTC. Residues: CASSPMVRGQGSNEQFF.

The CDR3 spells CASSLAPVEGTEAFF. CDR3 nucleotide sequence: TGTGCCAGCAGCTTGGCTCCGGTGGAGGGGACTGAAGCTTTCTTT. The rearrangement uses TRBV5-6 and TRBJ1-1; possible D gene TRBD1, 5 bases. From germline, CDR1 is SGHDT and CDR2 YYEEEE. Between the trimmed V and J ends, which lost 0 bases and 5 bases, there was a span of 14 bases. CDR3 length: 15 residues.

This sequence joins TRBV21-1 and TRBJ1-2; TRBD1 is the table's D call, not checked against the DNA. TRBV21-1 is designated a pseudogene. This CDR3 spans 15 amino acids. Here the CDR3 reads CASSNQWAPNYGYTF. DNA for the CDR3: TGTGCCAGCAGCAACCAGTGGGCCCCTAACTATGGCTACACCTTC.

This clone was observed a few times. J is TRBJ2-3 and V is TRBV7-8; D ambiguous. Germline loops: CDR1 SGHVS, CDR2 FQNEAQ. This CDR3 comprises 17 residues. V was trimmed by 1 base and J by 3 bases, leaving 17 bases between them. In DNA form, the CDR3 reads TGTGCCAGCAGCTTAGAAGTAATAACCAGGTCAACAGATACGCAGTATTTT. Translating it yields CASSLEVITRSTDTQYF.

CDR3 residues: CASSGQGGGNSPLHF. The CDR3 DNA reads as TGTGCCAGCAGCGGACAGGGTGGTGGTAATTCACCCCTCCACTTT. The V and J genes are TRBV6-5 and TRBJ1-6; 8 bases line up with TRBD1. The ends lost 6 bases at V and 6 bases at J; junction bases unmatched: 7. CDR1 is MNHEY, CDR2 SVGAGI, per germline. CDR3 size: 15 residues.

The chain links TRBV2 to TRBJ1-5; D is uncertain. There are 14 residues in the CDR3. Germline V lookup: CDR1 SNHLY, CDR2 FYNNEI. V lost 3 bases and J lost 8, with 14 bases in between. Written as DNA, the CDR3 is TGTGCCAGCAGTGATTTCGCAGATATCAAGCCCCAGCATTTT. It specifies CASSDFADIKPQHF.

This chain joins TRBV19 and TRBJ1-4; 11 nucleotides agree with TRBD1. CDR1 and CDR2 (germline): LNHDA, SQIVND (reference sequence). The J segment lost 12 bases and the V segment lost 3 bases, leaving 3 bases of the junction unmatched. The CDR3 is 13 residues long. The CDR3 DNA follows: TGTGCCAGTAGTATTGGGGGACAGGGGGAACTGTTTTTT. Protein sequence: CASSIGGQGELFF.

The rearrangement uses TRBV10-3 and TRBJ1-2; D unresolved. This CDR3 region has 15 residues. V was clipped by 6 bases and J by 2 bases, with 16 bases between them. CDR1 ENHRY and CDR2 SYGVKD come from the germline V gene. CDR3 coding DNA: TGTGCCATCAGAGGCCGGGGTGGGGAAAACTATGGCTACACCTTC. It is translated as CAIRGRGGENYGYTF.

This sequence joins TRBV3-1 (or the pseudogene TRBV3-2) and TRBJ1-5; D uncertain. The CDR3 has 17 residues. Trimming pared 1 base from V and 4 bases from J, leaving 17 bases between. The germline V gene encodes CDR1 LGHDT and CDR2 YNNKEL (reference sequence). CDR3 amino acids: CASSQGGYCGGNQPQHF. DNA for the CDR3: TGTGCCAGCAGCCAAGGGGGATACTGCGGCGGGAATCAGCCCCAGCATTTT.

The chain combines TRBV5-1 with TRBJ2-3; TRBD2 aligns across 8 bases. With V trimmed by 0 bases and J by 5 bases, 8 bases remained unmatched. CDR3 length: 16 amino acids. Germline values: CDR1 SGHRS, CDR2 YFSETQ. In nucleotides, the CDR3 is TGCGCCAGCAGCTTGGCCAGCGGGAGTAGTAGAGATACGCAGTATTTT. This encodes CASSLASGSSRDTQYF.

This clone was seen a single time. The J gene is TRBJ2-1, the V gene TRBV29-1, with D perhaps matching TRBD1 (5 bases). The V end lost 5 bases, the J end lost 8 bases, and 13 bases lay between the germline ends. The CDR3 has 12 amino acids. Germline V gene lookup returns CDR1 SQVTM and CDR2 ANQGSEA. CDR3: CSVSDSLDEQFF. CDR3 bases: TGCAGCGTTTCCGACAGTCTGGATGAGCAGTTCTTC.